Listed here is a single TCR beta chain. The record originates from a study of monozygotic twins with inflammatory bowel disease. The CDR3 loop spans 15 amino acids. Germline V gene sequence: CDR1 SGHDT, CDR2 YYEEEE. TCRdb derives one entry per CDR3 protein from the 5' RACE reads, leaving out DNA. This repertoire includes 300,000 to 350,000 distinct CDR3 sequences. The origin of this receptor is a human donor with ulcerative colitis or Crohn's disease, or a healthy co-twin of an affected twin (not recorded which). V is TRBV5-6 and J is TRBJ1-4; TCRdb's D call, TRBD1, is unchecked because there is no DNA. The sequencing input was blood. CDR3 sequence reads: CASSPRTGGVEKLFF.